This is a list of T cell receptor beta chains from one sample in a study of response to subunit inactivated influenza vaccine. Each CDR3 protein gets one entry after TCRdb re-called the RT-PCR reads with MiXCR. Of under 550,000 distinct CDR3 sequences listed, less than 7.5% are singletons. The sample in question was PBMCs from blood, obtained less than 25 months after vaccination. These receptors came from a man aged 45 to 70 who received an inactivated influenza vaccine. Both conserved end residues are part of each CDR3. The D gene is left open where the match is weak. Expanded clones get a size class; other rows say once, few or many, or leave the size out.

V gene,clone size,J gene,D gene,CDR3 protein,CDR3 DNA
TRBV19,few,TRBJ2-5,-,CASSITGETQYF,TGTGCCAGTAGTATAACGGGAGAGACCCAGTACTTC
TRBV12-5,-,TRBJ1-2,-,CASGDPSATSDGYTF,TGTGCTAGTGGGGACCCCTCCGCGACTTCTGATGGCTACACCTTC
TRBV20-1,few,TRBJ2-7,TRBD2,CSAQSGTTYEQYF,TGCAGTGCTCAATCCGGGACTACCTACGAGCAGTACTTC
TRBV20-1,-,TRBJ1-1,TRBD1,CSARQGRATEAFF,TGCAGTGCCAGACAGGGCAGGGCCACTGAAGCTTTCTTT
TRBV7-9,many,TRBJ2-2,-,CASSLWGRELFF,TGTGCCAGCAGCTTATGGGGGCGTGAGCTGTTTTTT
TRBV12-3/TRBV12-4,-,TRBJ2-7,TRBD1,CASSPSGTGSYEQYF,TGTGCCAGCAGCCCCTCCGGGACAGGGAGTTACGAGCAGTACTTC
TRBV27,-,TRBJ2-5,-,CASILDPPTCDQETQYF,-
TRBV11-2,many,TRBJ2-7,TRBD1,CASSTSGTGLKQQYF,TGTGCCAGCAGCACTTCCGGGACAGGGCTCAAGCAGCAGTACTTC
TRBV6-5,-,TRBJ1-2,TRBD1,CASSSGQGGVGYTF,TGTGCCAGCAGTTCTGGGCAGGGGGGGGTTGGCTACACCTTC
TRBV28,many,TRBJ2-7,TRBD1,CASRAQGSLYEQYF,TGTGCCAGCAGGGCACAGGGGTCCCTCTACGAGCAGTACTTC
TRBV7-2,few,TRBJ2-5,-,CASSLGPPSQYF,TGTGCCAGCAGCTTAGGTCCGCCGTCCCAGTACTTC
TRBV5-1,many,TRBJ2-2,-,CASSLGQLVGELFF,TGCGCCAGCAGCTTGGGGCAGCTCGTCGGGGAGCTGTTTTTT
TRBV27,-,TRBJ2-1,TRBD2,CASSRLAGGPFVPIDEQFF,TGTGCCAGCAGTAGACTAGCGGGGGGGCCGTTTGTGCCTATCGATGAGCAGTTCTTC
TRBV20-1,many,TRBJ2-3,-,CSATQLVGGTDTQYF,TGCAGTGCCACCCAACTAGTTGGGGGCACAGATACGCAGTATTTT
TRBV18,-,TRBJ2-3,-,CASSGIGNTDTQYF,TGTGCCAGCTCAGGTATTGGGAACACAGATACGCAGTATTTT
TRBV20-1,-,TRBJ2-7,-,CSVVRDAYEQYF,TGCAGTGTAGTGCGGGATGCCTACGAGCAGTACTTC
TRBV4-3,-,TRBJ2-2,TRBD2,CASSQKLAGGYPGELFF,TGCGCCAGCAGCCAAAAACTAGCGGGAGGGTATCCCGGGGAGCTGTTTTTT
TRBV7-9,-,TRBJ2-6,-,CASSPTGSGANVLTF,TGTGCCAGCAGCCCAACGGGCTCTGGGGCCAACGTCCTGACTTTC
TRBV29-1,-,TRBJ2-5,TRBD2,CSVGLAGSHGRETQYF,TGCAGCGTCGGACTAGCGGGATCACACGGCCGAGAGACCCAGTACTTC
TRBV2,few,TRBJ2-7,-,CASGRAGRSYEQYF,TGTGCCAGCGGGCGGGCAGGGCGCTCCTACGAGCAGTACTTC
TRBV28,-,TRBJ2-1,-,CASSSQVPEQFF,TGTGCCAGCAGTTCACAGGTCCCAGAGCAGTTCTTC
TRBV5-6,many,TRBJ2-1,-,CASSLERNNEQFF,TGTGCCAGCAGCTTGGAGAGGAACAATGAGCAGTTCTTC
TRBV12-3/TRBV12-4,few,TRBJ2-1,-,CASSLQGHGEQFF,TGTGCCAGCAGCTTGCAGGGGCACGGTGAGCAGTTCTTC
TRBV6-1,-,TRBJ2-7,TRBD1,CASKQGQGRSYEQYF,TGTGCCAGCAAACAGGGACAGGGGCGTTCGTACGAGCAGTACTTC
TRBV2,-,TRBJ2-1,-,CASSEASRPLDEQFF,TGTGCCAGCAGTGAAGCCAGCAGGCCATTGGATGAGCAGTTCTTC
TRBV4-3,-,TRBJ2-3,-,CASSQDGDSTDTQYF,TGCGCCAGCAGCCAAGATGGGGATAGCACAGATACGCAGTATTTT
TRBV10-3,few,TRBJ2-1,-,CAISESVAGSYNEQFF,TGTGCCATCAGTGAGTCTGTGGCAGGGAGCTACAATGAGCAGTTCTTC
TRBV29-1,few,TRBJ2-3,-,CSVAKTSDGHTQYF,TGCAGCGTCGCGAAAACATCAGACGGACATACGCAGTATTTT
TRBV4-3,few,TRBJ2-7,TRBD1,CASSQWTGNGEQYF,TGCGCCAGCAGCCAATGGACAGGGAACGGCGAGCAGTACTTC
TRBV5-1,many,TRBJ1-2,-,CASSGSNYGYTF,TGCGCCAGCTCCGGTTCTAACTATGGCTACACCTTC
TRBV29-1,few,TRBJ1-1,-,CSVETNTEAFF,TGCAGCGTTGAGACGAACACTGAAGCTTTCTTT
TRBV19,-,TRBJ2-1,-,CASSPRKGRSYNEQFF,TGTGCCAGTAGTCCCCGTAAGGGAAGGAGCTACAATGAGCAGTTCTTC
TRBV7-9,-,TRBJ2-6,-,CASRLLAAGANVLTF,TGTGCCAGCAGACTCCTGGCAGCTGGGGCCAACGTCCTGACTTTC
TRBV11-3,-,TRBJ2-2,-,CASSLDRTAGELFF,TGTGCCAGCAGCTTAGATCGCACTGCCGGGGAGCTGTTTTTT
TRBV10-2,-,TRBJ2-3,-,CASSEHVATDTQYF,TGCGCCAGCAGTGAGCATGTAGCGACAGATACGCAGTATTTT
TRBV6-2/TRBV6-3,many,TRBJ1-2,-,CASSGGGIYGYTF,TGTGCCAGCAGCGGGGGAGGAATCTATGGCTACACCTTC
TRBV18,few,TRBJ2-7,TRBD2,CASSPIALAGASYEQYF,TGTGCCAGCTCACCGATAGCACTAGCGGGTGCGTCCTACGAGCAGTACTTC
TRBV3-1,many,TRBJ1-4,TRBD1,CASSQEGTGKKLFF,TGTGCCAGCAGCCAAGAGGGGACAGGGAAAAAACTGTTTTTT
TRBV4-1,many,TRBJ1-4,-,CASSQGPSNEKLFF,TGCGCCAGCAGCCAAGGACCTTCAAATGAAAAACTGTTTTTT
TRBV20-1,-,TRBJ2-1,-,CSARAGRDEQFF,TGCAGTGCTCGGGCAGGAAGGGATGAGCAGTTCTTC
TRBV7-2,-,TRBJ2-7,TRBD2,CASSSRTSGIYERYF,TGTGCCAGCAGCTCGCGGACTAGCGGGATCTACGAGCGGTACTTC
TRBV20-1,few,TRBJ2-7,-,CSARDWRGGSLSSYEQYF,TGCAGTGCTAGAGATTGGAGGGGGGGATCCCTCAGCTCCTACGAGCAGTACTTC
TRBV4-3,-,TRBJ1-5,-,CASSQDLTEPQHF,TGCGCCAGCAGCCAAGATCTTACGGAGCCCCAGCATTTT
TRBV7-9,few,TRBJ1-5,-,CASSLEGQGHPQHF,TGTGCCAGCAGCTTAGAGGGCCAGGGACATCCCCAGCATTTT